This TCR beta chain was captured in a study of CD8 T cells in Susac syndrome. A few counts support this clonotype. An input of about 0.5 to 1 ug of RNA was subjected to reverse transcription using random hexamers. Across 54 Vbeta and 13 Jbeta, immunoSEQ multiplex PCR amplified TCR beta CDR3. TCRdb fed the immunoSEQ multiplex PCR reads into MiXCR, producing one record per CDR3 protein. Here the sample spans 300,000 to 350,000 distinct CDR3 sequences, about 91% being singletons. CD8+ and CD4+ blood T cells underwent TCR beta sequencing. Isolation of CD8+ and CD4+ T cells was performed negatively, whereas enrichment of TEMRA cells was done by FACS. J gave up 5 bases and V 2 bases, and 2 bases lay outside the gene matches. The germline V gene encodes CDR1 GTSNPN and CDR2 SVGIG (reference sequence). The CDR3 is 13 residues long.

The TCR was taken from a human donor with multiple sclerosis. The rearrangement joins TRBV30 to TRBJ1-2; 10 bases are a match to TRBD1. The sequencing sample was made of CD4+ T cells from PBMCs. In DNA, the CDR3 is TGTGCCTGGAGTCCGGGACAGGGGTATGGCTACACCTTC. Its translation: CAWSPGQGYGYTF.